This TCR beta chain was recovered during a study of T-cell memory formation after mild COVID-19. Overall study: Largely donor-specific TCR clusters were found. Study findings and constraints: Whether day 37 second-wave clones are SARS-CoV-2-specific was not confirmed. Among CD4+ contracting clones, most were CM and EM, and CD8+ ones EMRA.

Trimming took off 2 bases at V and 5 bases at J, with 11 bases between the two ends. Germline CDR1 reads SGHVS; CDR2 reads FNYEAQ. The CDR3 is 14 amino acids. Each CDR3 protein is one row after TCRdb ran MiXCR on the 5' RACE reads. The data show some 130,000 distinct CDR3 sequences, almost 25% seen once. With respect to this clonotype: Its antigen remains unidentified.

This chain links TRBV7-6 with TRBJ2-3; D is unclear. The source of this sequence is an adult woman who had mild COVID-19 (a few samples of this study predate the infection). Cell type and time point are not known. Source material: PBMCs or a T cell subset sorted from them (not recorded which). Here the CDR3 DNA reads TGTGCCAGCAGCTTAAAAAGGTGGCTAGATACGCAGTATTTT. This gives the protein CASSLKRWLDTQYF.